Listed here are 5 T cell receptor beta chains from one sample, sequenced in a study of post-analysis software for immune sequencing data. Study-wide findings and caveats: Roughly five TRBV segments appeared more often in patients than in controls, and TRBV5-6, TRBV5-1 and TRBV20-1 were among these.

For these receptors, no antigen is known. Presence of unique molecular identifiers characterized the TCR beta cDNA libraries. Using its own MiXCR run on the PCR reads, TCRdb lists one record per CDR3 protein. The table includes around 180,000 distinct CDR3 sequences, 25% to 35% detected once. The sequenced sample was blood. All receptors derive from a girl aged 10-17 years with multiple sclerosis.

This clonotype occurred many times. The CDR3 sequence is CASSQDGGLAGEYEQYF. In DNA, the CDR3 is TGCGCCAGCAGCCAAGACGGAGGTCTAGCGGGAGAGTACGAGCAGTACTTC. The V and J genes are TRBV4-1 and TRBJ2-7; TRBD2 aligns across 10 bases. V trimming: 0 bases; J trimming: 4 bases; junction bases outside the gene matches: 9. The CDR3 covers 17 residues. Germline CDR1 and CDR2: MGHRA and YSYEKL.

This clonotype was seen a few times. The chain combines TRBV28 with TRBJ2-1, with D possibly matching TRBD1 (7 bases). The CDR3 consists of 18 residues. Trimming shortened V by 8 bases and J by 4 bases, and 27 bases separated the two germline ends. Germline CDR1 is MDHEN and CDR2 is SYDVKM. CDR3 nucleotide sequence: TGTGCCAGCGCCGGTGGAGGGAACAGGGGCTCGTCATACAATGAGCAGTTCTTC. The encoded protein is CASAGGGNRGSSYNEQFF.

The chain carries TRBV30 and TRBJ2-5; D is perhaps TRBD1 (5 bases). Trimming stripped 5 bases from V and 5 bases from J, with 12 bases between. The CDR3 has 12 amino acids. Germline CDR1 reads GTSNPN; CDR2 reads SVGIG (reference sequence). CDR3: CAWLTGGETQYF. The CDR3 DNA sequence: TGTGCCTGGCTAACAGGTGGGGAGACCCAGTACTTC.

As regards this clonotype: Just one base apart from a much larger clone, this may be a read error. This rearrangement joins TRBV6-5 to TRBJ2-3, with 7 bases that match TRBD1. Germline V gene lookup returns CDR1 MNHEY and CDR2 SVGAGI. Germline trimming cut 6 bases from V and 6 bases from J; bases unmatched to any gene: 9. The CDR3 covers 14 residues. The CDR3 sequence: CASRTGSRRDTQYF. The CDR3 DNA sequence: TGTGCCAGCAGGACAGGGTCGCGGCGGGATACGCAGTATTTT.

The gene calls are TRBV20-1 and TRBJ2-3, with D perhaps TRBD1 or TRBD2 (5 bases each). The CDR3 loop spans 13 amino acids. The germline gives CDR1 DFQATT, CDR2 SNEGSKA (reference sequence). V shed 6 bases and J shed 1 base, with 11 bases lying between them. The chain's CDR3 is CSALGPRTDTQYF. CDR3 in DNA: TGCAGTGCCCTGGGACCCCGCACAGATACGCAGTATTTT.